Each of the 10 T cell receptor beta chains below was sequenced from the same sample in a study of shared clonotypes between healthy human individuals. Assay used: immunoSEQ multiplex PCR; TCRdb lists only in-frame clones, some missing. The repertoire holds about 680,000 clones, roughly 73% seen once, with around 2% in the top ten. The sample was memory CD4+ T cells sorted from blood. The subset is: CD45RA-negative fraction. The receptors come from a woman aged 25 to 45 in good health.

The CDR3 DNA is TGTGCCAGCAGTTACTCGGGGACAGGGGGCCCAGATACGCAGTATTTT. Translated, it gives CASSYSGTGGPDTQYF. The V gene is TRBV6-6, the J gene TRBJ2-3; 12 bases line up with TRBD1. The CDR3 is 16 residues long. The germline CDR1 and CDR2 sequences are MNHNY and SVGAGI (reference sequence). After removal of 0 bases from V and 4 bases from J, the junction contained 2 bases not matched to a gene.

The chain has TRBV6-5 and TRBJ2-3; maybe TRBD1 (5 bases). Looked up from germline, CDR1 is MNHEY and CDR2 is SVGAGI. V shed 1 base and J shed 0 bases, with 8 bases lying between them. The CDR3 has 15 residues. CDR3 coding DNA: TGTGCCAGCAGTTACTGGGGCCGGAGCACAGATACGCAGTATTTT. Translation gives CASSYWGRSTDTQYF.

As for this clone: Other DNA variants within this sample encode the same CDR3. The chain recombines TRBV5-1 with TRBJ2-3; D is unresolved. Germline loops: CDR1 SGHRS, CDR2 YFSETQ. V lost 5 bases to trimming and J lost 4 bases, with 8 bases between them. The CDR3 has 12 residues. This CDR3 is CASRQTADTQYF. CDR3 sequence (DNA): TGCGCCAGCAGACAGACCGCAGATACGCAGTATTTT. Full variable domain (missing parts from reference TRBV5-1 and TRBJ2-3): KAGVTQTPRYLIKTRGQQVTLSCSPISGHRSVSWYQQTPGQGLQFLFEYFSETQRNKGNFPGRFSGRQFSNSRSEMNVSTLELGDSALYLCASRQTADTQYFGPGTRLTVL.

V and J are TRBV5-1 and TRBJ2-3, with D perhaps being TRBD1 or TRBD2 (5 bases each). Germline lookup yields CDR1 SGHRS and CDR2 YFSETQ. V shed 4 bases and J shed 1 base, with 13 bases lying between them. The CDR3 is 15 residues long. This CDR3 is CASSPGRQGTDTQYF. DNA of the CDR3: TGCGCCAGCAGCCCGGGACGCCAAGGCACAGATACGCAGTATTTT. The variable domain in full, with the rest retrieved from reference TRBV5-1 and TRBJ2-3, is KAGVTQTPRYLIKTRGQQVTLSCSPISGHRSVSWYQQTPGQGLQFLFEYFSETQRNKGNFPGRFSGRQFSNSRSEMNVSTLELGDSALYLCASSPGRQGTDTQYFGPGTRLTVL.

V usage is TRBV28 and J usage is TRBJ2-7; D is ambiguous. CDR1 MDHEN and CDR2 SYDVKM come from the germline V gene. The CDR3 totals 16 residues. Trimming stripped 5 bases from V and 3 bases from J, with 20 bases between. The CDR3 loop is CASSNIRTGMGYEQYF. The DNA for the CDR3 is TGTGCCAGCAGTAACATACGGACGGGTATGGGCTACGAGCAGTACTTC.

The rearrangement joins TRBV28 to TRBJ2-1; no definite D call. Germline V CDR1 and CDR2: MDHEN, SYDVKM. With 5 bases removed from V and 15 bases from J, the gap between germline ends came to 17 bases. The CDR3 loop spans 12 amino acids. CDR3 in DNA: TGTGCCAGCAGTCGCCCCGGGCGATGGGCGTTCTTC. Translation: CASSRPGRWAFF.

This chain links TRBV6-5 with TRBJ2-1; weak D call: TRBD1 (6 bases). CDR1 and CDR2 from the germline V gene are MNHEY and SVGAGI. Trimming took off 2 bases at V and 6 bases at J, with 14 bases between the two ends. This CDR3 is built from 15 residues. CDR3 in amino acids: CASSYGLGRGNEQFF. The CDR3 DNA sequence: TGTGCCAGCAGTTACGGGCTAGGCAGGGGCAATGAGCAGTTCTTC.

The genes are TRBV5-1 and TRBJ1-4; possibly TRBD1 for D (5 bases). Germline CDR1 SGHRS, CDR2 YFSETQ. The germline V and J ends were trimmed by 0 bases and 10 bases, with 13 bases remaining between them. The CDR3 length is 14 residues. CDR3: CASSLEPSQGKLFF. CDR3 sequence (DNA): TGCGCCAGCAGCTTGGAGCCATCTCAGGGAAAACTGTTTTTT. The entire variable domain, with the rest obtained from reference TRBV5-1 and TRBJ1-4, is as follows: KAGVTQTPRYLIKTRGQQVTLSCSPISGHRSVSWYQQTPGQGLQFLFEYFSETQRNKGNFPGRFSGRQFSNSRSEMNVSTLELGDSALYLCASSLEPSQGKLFFGSGTQLSVL.

The chain employs TRBV30 and TRBJ2-4, with TRBD1 as a possible D gene (6 bases). Germline V gene data show CDR1 as GTSNPN and CDR2 as SVGIG (reference sequence). The CDR3 extends over 16 amino acids. Trimming removed 0 bases from V and 0 bases from J, with 12 bases in between. The CDR3 bases are TGTGCCTGGAGTGTCCGGACAGCACCAGCCAAAAACATTCAGTACTTC. This codes for CAWSVRTAPAKNIQYF.

The CDR3 nucleotides read TGTGCCAGCAGCTTAGATCTGGGCTTCTTCATGAACACTGAAGCTTTCTTT. Its protein product is CASSLDLGFFMNTEAFF. The gene calls are TRBV11-2 and TRBJ1-1; D ambiguous. Germline CDR1 reads SGHAT; CDR2 reads FQNNGV. CDR3 length equals 17 residues. V was shortened by 0 bases and J by 0 bases, with 14 bases between the two germline ends.